Below, one T cell receptor (beta chain) is given with its context. This entry is derived from a study of blood T cell repertoires in COVID-19. Across the study: In each case, the material was cDNA or gDNA derived from T cells, B-cell-depleted T cells, or PBMCs.

Sequencing was performed with immunoSEQ multiplex PCR; in TCRdb, only in-frame clones are kept and a portion is missing. This sample has 100,000 to 150,000 clones, with approximately 86% found just once. Trimming stripped 1 base from V and 1 base from J, with 8 bases between. There are 14 residues in the CDR3. CDR1 SGHTA and CDR2 FQGNSA come from the germline V gene. A Seattle source enrolled patients during active infection and followed them longitudinally. Sequencing was done on a sample of peripheral blood. The V and J genes are TRBV7-2 and TRBJ2-7; D unresolved. The sequence came from a woman between 65 and 79 years old with COVID-19, enrolled during active disease. CDR3 DNA sequence: TGTGCCAGCAGCTTAGTTGGCCAGTCCTACGAGCAGTACTTC. This encodes CASSLVGQSYEQYF. Based on the CDR3 plus reference TRBV7-2 and TRBJ2-7, the full variable domain is GAGVSQSPSNKVTEKGKDVELRCDPISGHTALYWYRQSLGQGLEFLIYFQGNSAPDKSGLPSDRFSAERTGGSVSTLTIQRTQQEDSAVYLCASSLVGQSYEQYFGPGTRLTVT.